The T cell receptor (beta chain) described here comes from a study of blood T cells in healthy people across ages (dated by TCRdb to between 2014 and 2017). Describing the broader study: Template switching captured roughly one uniquely barcoded TCR beta cDNA molecule per two T cells in model experiments. Using the same blood draw, the study looked at two additional independent replicas of 1 million unique cDNA reads for two donors, one aged 18 to 29 and the other aged 80 or older. To avoid experimental bias, donors of different ages were spread randomly across the sequencing lanes. The study measured age-related changes in TCR beta repertoire diversity using deep sequencing normalized with unique cDNA molecular identifiers. Donors were grouped into four age groups: young (average approximately 15 years), middle-aged (39), aged (around 60) and long-lived (approximately 82).

Preparation of the library involved 5' RACE. Sequencing used an Illumina HiSeq 2500. A second PCR of about 7 to 12 cycles was run with a J-beta primer mix and a sample-barcoded 5' primer. Each TCR beta cDNA molecule received a unique molecular identifier from a template-switch 5' adaptor carrying 12 random nucleotides. At least 3 million CDR3-containing paired-end reads were obtained from each sample. The Mint cDNA synthesis kit, primed by a TRBC-specific oligonucleotide, was used to synthesize first-strand cDNA from all RNA. After uracil-DNA glycosylase treatment, a first 18-cycle PCR used universal primers M1SS and BC2_uni_R on all cDNA. From the authors' description of their analysis: For normalization, 1 million high-quality reads were randomly selected from each sample, with every read carrying a distinct molecular identifier. Instead of being binned into consensus sequences, reads that shared molecular identifiers were thrown out. MiTCR, with a Q25 quality threshold and the strictest error-elimination algorithm, was used for CDR3 identification, clonotype clustering and error correction. A nonparametric unseen species model using Euler transformation provided a lower-bound estimate of total TCR beta diversity. TCRdb ran its own pipeline on the public reads, namely fastp trimming at Q25 and MiXCR clone calling, and kept in-frame beta chains. Rows with one shared CDR3 protein collapse into an entry with the most common genes and DNA. Here the V and J calls rest on TCRdb's processing, not on the authors' analysis. This sample is represented by about 680,000 distinct CDR3 sequences; about half of them were singletons. In total, the top ten clones hold roughly 30% of the sample.

Overall results and qualifications from the work: Observed TCR beta diversity per million T cells fell roughly linearly with age, and a significant reduction was already apparent by age roughly 41. A strong correlation was found between observed TCR beta diversity and the percentage of naive T cells measured by flow cytometry. Estimates of total diversity based on one million sequenced T cells were considered lower bounds and underestimates. Since profiling was done on bulk unsorted PBMCs, naive and antigen-experienced compartments could not be conclusively compared. Compared with the aged group, the long-lived group had more naive CD4+ T cells, fewer expanded clones and increased TCR diversity, suggesting age selection. Because donor CMV infection status was unknown, age-related changes in expanded clonotypes were potentially confounded.

The roughly 42 donors, aged about 6 to 95 years, were systemically healthy Caucasian individuals from Russia. Roughly 10 milliliters of peripheral blood were drawn from each donor into EDTA-treated Vacutainer tubes. PBMCs were isolated by Ficoll-Paque density-gradient centrifugation, with at least 6 million obtained per sample. Total RNA was extracted from PBMCs with Trizol reagent, with at least 5 micrograms obtained per sample. For every donor, an aliquot of PBMCs went through flow cytometry to measure the percentages of naive CD45RAhigh/CD27high T cells. From a lookup of the germline V gene, CDR1 and CDR2 are MDHEN and SYDVKM. Counted from cysteine to phenylalanine, this CDR3 has 16 amino acids. Here the CDR3 DNA is all that survives: 48 bases in frame from base 1. Deletion took 2 bases off V and 2 bases off J, with a span of 14 bases between the germline ends. This clonotype was seen ten or more times. Its antigen remains undetermined. Base quality data are lacking; no much larger clone is found one base away.

The source is a woman aged 55-70 years in good health. Sequencing was performed on blood. This chain joins TRBV28 to TRBJ2-3; TRBD2 is perhaps the D gene, given 5 matching bases. The base sequence is TGTGCCAGCAGTTTACGTGCGGGCCACCTCACAGATACGCAGTATTTT. This sequence encodes CASSLRAGHLTDTQYF. This CDR3, with the reference TRBV28 and TRBJ2-3 proteins standing in past its ends, gives the full variable domain DVKVTQSSRYLVKRTGEKVFLECVQDMDHENMFWYRQDPGLGLRLIYFSYDVKMKEKGDIPEGYSVSREKKERFSLILESASTNQTSMYLCASSLRAGHLTDTQYFGPGTRLTVL.